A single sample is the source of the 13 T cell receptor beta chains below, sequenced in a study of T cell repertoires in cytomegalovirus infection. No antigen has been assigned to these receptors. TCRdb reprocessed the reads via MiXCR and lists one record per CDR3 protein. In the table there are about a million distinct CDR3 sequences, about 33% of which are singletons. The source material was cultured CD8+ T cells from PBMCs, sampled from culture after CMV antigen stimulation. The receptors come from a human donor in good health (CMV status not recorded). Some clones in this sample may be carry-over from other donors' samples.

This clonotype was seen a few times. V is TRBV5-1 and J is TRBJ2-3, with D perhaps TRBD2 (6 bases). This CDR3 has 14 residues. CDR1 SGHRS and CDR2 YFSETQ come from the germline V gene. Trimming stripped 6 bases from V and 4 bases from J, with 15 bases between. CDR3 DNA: TGCGCCAGCACTGATCCGGGGGAGGCAGATACGCAGTATTTT. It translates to CASTDPGEADTQYF. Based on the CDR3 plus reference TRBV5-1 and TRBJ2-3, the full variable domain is KAGVTQTPRYLIKTRGQQVTLSCSPISGHRSVSWYQQTPGQGLQFLFEYFSETQRNKGNFPGRFSGRQFSNSRSEMNVSTLELGDSALYLCASTDPGEADTQYFGPGTRLTVL.

The CDR3 protein is CASSLLRYNEQYF. CDR3 nucleotides: TGTGCCAGCAGTTTGTTAAGGTATAACGAGCAGTACTTC. The genes are TRBV12-3 or TRBV12-4 and TRBJ2-7; D not resolved. The CDR3 sequence is 13 residues long. V was trimmed by 3 bases and J by 5 bases, leaving 11 bases between them.

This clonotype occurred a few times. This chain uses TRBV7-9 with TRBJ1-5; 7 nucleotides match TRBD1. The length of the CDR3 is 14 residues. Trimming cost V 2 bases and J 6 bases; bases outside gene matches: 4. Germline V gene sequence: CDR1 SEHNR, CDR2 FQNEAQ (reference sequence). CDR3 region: CASSLPGQFQPQHF. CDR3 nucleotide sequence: TGTGCCAGCAGCTTACCGGGACAGTTTCAGCCCCAGCATTTT.

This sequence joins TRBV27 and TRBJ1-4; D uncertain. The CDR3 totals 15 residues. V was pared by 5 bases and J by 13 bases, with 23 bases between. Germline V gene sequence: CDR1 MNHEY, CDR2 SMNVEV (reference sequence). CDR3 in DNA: TGTGCCAGCAGTGGGGTACGGGCCACCGAGGGTCGACTGTTTTTT. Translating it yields CASSGVRATEGRLFF.

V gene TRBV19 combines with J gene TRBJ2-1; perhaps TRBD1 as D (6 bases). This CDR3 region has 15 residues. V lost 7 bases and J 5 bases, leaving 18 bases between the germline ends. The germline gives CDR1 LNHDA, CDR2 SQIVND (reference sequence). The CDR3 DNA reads TGTGCCAGTACCTTGCGCCCGGACAGAAACAATGAGCAGTTCTTC. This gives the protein CASTLRPDRNNEQFF.

Here the CDR3 reads CASRGTGGRLGGYGYTF. The DNA of the CDR3 is TGTGCCAGCAGGGGGACAGGGGGTCGCCTTGGTGGCTATGGCTACACCTTC. V and J are TRBV12-3 or TRBV12-4 and TRBJ1-2; 11 bases agree with TRBD1. The CDR3 runs to 17 residues. V lost 6 bases and J lost 4; bases outside the gene matches: 13.

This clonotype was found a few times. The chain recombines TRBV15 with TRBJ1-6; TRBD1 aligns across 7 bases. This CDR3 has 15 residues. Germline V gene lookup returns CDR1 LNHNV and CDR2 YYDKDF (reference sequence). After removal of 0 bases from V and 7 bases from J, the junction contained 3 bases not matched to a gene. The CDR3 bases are TGTGCCACCAGCAGAGATCAACAGGGGAATTCACCCCTCCACTTT. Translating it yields CATSRDQQGNSPLHF. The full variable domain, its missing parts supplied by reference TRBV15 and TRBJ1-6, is DAMVIQNPRYQVTQFGKPVTLSCSQTLNHNVMYWYQQKSSQAPKLLFHYYDKDFNNEADTPDNFQSRRPNTSFCFLDIRSPGLGDTAMYLCATSRDQQGNSPLHFGNGTRLTVT.

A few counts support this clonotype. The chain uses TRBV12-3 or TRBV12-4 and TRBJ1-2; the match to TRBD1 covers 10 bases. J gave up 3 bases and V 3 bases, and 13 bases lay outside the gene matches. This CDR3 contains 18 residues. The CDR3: CASSFPKRDRGLDYGYTF. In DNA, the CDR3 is TGTGCCAGCAGTTTCCCAAAGCGTGACAGGGGGCTAGACTATGGCTACACCTTC.

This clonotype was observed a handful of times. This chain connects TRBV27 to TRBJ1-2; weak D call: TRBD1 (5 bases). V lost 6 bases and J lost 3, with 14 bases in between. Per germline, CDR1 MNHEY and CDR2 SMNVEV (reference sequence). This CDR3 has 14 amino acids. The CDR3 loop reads CASRRTGRDYGYTF. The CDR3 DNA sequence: TGTGCCAGCAGGCGAACGGGCAGGGACTATGGCTACACCTTC.

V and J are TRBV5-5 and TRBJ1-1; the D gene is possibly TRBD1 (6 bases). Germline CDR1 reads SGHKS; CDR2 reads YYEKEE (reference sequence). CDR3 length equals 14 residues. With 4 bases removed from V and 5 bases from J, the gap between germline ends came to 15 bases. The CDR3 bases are TGTGCCAGCAGCACCATGCGGGGGGCAACTGAAGCTTTCTTT. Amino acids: CASSTMRGATEAFF.

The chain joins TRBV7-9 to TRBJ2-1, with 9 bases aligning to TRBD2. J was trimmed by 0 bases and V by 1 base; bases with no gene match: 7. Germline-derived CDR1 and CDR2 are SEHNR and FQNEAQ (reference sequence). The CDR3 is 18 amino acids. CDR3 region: CASSLEAGGTLSYNEQFF. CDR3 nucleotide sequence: TGTGCCAGCAGCTTAGAAGCGGGGGGAACCCTCTCCTACAATGAGCAGTTCTTC.

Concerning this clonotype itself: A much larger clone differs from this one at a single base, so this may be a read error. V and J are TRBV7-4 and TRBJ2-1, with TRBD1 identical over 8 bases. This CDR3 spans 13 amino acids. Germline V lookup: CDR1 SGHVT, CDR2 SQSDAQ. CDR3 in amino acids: CVSSTGQVNEQFF. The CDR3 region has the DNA TGTGTCAGCAGCACGGGACAGGTCAATGAGCAGTTCTTC.

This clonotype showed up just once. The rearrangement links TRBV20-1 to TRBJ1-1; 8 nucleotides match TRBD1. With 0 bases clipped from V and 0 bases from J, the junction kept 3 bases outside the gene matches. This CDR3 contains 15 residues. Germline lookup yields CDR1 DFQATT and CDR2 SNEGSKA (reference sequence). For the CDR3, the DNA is TGCAGTGCTAGAGATATGACAGGGGTGAACACTGAAGCTTTCTTT. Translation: CSARDMTGVNTEAFF.